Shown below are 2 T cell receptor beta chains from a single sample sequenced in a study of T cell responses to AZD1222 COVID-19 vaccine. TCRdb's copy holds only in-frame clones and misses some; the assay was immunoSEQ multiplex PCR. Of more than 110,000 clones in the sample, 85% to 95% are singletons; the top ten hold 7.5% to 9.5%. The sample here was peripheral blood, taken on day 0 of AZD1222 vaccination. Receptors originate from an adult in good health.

The CDR3 DNA reads TGTGCCAGCAGTTACGGCCGATTGACTGAAGCTTTCTTT. This gives the protein CASSYGRLTEAFF. The chain links TRBV6-5 to TRBJ1-1; no reliable D call. The CDR3 loop spans 13 amino acids. V was cut by 2 bases and J by 5 bases, with 9 bases left in between. Germline-derived CDR1 and CDR2 are MNHEY and SVGAGI.

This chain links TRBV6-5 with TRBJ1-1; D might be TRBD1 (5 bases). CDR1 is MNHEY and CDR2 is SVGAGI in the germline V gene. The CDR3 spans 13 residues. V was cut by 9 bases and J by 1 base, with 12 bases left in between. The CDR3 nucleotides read TGTGCCAGTCGCCGGGACTGGAACACTGAAGCTTTCTTT. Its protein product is CASRRDWNTEAFF.